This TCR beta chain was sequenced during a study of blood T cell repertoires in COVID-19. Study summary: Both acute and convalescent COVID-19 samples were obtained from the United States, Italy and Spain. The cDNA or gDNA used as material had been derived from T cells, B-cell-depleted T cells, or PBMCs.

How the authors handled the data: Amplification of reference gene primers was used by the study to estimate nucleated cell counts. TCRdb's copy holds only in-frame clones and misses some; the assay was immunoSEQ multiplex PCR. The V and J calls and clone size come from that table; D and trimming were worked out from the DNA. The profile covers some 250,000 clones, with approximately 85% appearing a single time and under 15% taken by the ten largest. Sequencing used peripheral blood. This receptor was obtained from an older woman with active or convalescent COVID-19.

The CDR3, as DNA: TGTGCCAGCAGCGTAGTTGTGTCTAGCGGGGGGGCCCCAGCCGGGGAGCTGTTTTTT. Its protein is CASSVVVSSGGAPAGELFF. The rearrangement uses TRBV9 and TRBJ2-2; 12 bases match TRBD2. This CDR3 is built from 19 residues. The V and J ends lost 0 bases and 6 bases, in that order; junction bases with no gene match: 12. Germline loops: CDR1 SGDLS, CDR2 YYNGEE.